This entry is about one T cell receptor beta chain. What it binds is not known. Method: immunoSEQ multiplex PCR; TCRdb's copy keeps in-frame clones and lacks some. The table includes around 40,000 clones, more than 80% detected once. The time point was: week 5, during vaccination. Vaccination comprised doses that each held 300 ug of mutant IDH1 20-mer peptide, plus topical imiquimod. CDR3 length: 14 amino acids. V was cut by 1 base and J by 2 bases, with 7 bases left in between. Germline values: CDR1 SGHVS, CDR2 FQNEAQ. This record comes from a study of a mutant IDH1 vaccine in newly diagnosed glioma. This chain uses TRBV7-8 with TRBJ2-3; D ambiguous. This sequence was found in a man between 50 and 59 years old with glioma. The sequences come from PBMCs, collected from a glioma patient whose treatment included an IDH1 peptide vaccine. As DNA, the CDR3 is TGTGCCAGCAGCTTAGGTCCAGACACAGATACGCAGTATTTT. This translates into CASSLGPDTDTQYF.